The clone carrying this T cell receptor beta chain was picked up many times. Antigen unknown. The data originate from a study of metastatic and nonmetastatic thyroid tumors. At the level of the study: Repertoire data that came from the blood and tumor or nodule tissue of malignant and benign thyroid patients were compared.

Study results and limitations: Across blood and tumor, TCR beta diversity in malignant thyroid tumors was reportedly significantly higher than in benign nodules.

Thyroid surgery had not been preceded by any treatment in any patient. The V and J ends lost 1 base and 2 bases respectively, with 9 bases between them. From germline, CDR1 is SGHRS and CDR2 YFSETQ. This CDR3 contains 14 residues. How the authors handled the data: CDR3 was compared across clinicopathological groups, and the resulting differences were used to build a distant-metastasis classifier for papillary thyroid cancer. TCRdb re-called the PCR reads through MiXCR. The V and J calls, along with clone size, are taken from TCRdb and not from the paper's own processing. The table has approximately 50,000 clones, more than 20% seen once.

The V call is TRBV5-1, the J call TRBJ1-1; D is ambiguous. The TCR sequence derives from a female donor with papillary thyroid cancer or a benign thyroid nodule (not recorded which). Some clones in this sample may be carry-over from other donors' samples. Sequencing input: blood. The CDR3 bases are TGCGCCAGCAGCTTGTTTGGGAGAAACACTGAAGCTTTCTTT. Translation gives CASSLFGRNTEAFF.